A single sample is the source of the 19 T cell receptor beta chains below, sequenced in a study of beta chain features in type 1 diabetes. Since all of the isolated RNA was reverse transcribed, expressed TCRB transcripts were what got sequenced. The repertoire was sequenced with immunoSEQ multiplex PCR; TCRdb's copy has only in-frame clones and lacks some. The sample yields approximately 110,000 clones, roughly 40% seen once. The sample taken for sequencing was stem cell memory CD4+ T cells from blood. These receptors came from a woman younger than 30 in good health.

The chain couples TRBV27 to TRBJ1-1, with 7 bases aligning to TRBD1. This CDR3 is built from 16 residues. V gave up 4 bases and J gave up 5 bases; unmatched junction bases: 13. CDR1 is MNHEY, CDR2 SMNVEV, per germline (reference sequence). CDR3 protein: CASSSTRGGGLTEAFF. The CDR3 nucleotides are TGTGCCAGCAGTTCCACCCGAGGAGGGGGCTTGACTGAAGCTTTCTTT.

CDR3 sequence: CASSYQGMGGYTF. The CDR3 bases are TGTGCCAGCAGTTACCAGGGGATGGGTGGCTACACCTTC. The chain combines TRBV6-6 with TRBJ1-2; a possible D gene is TRBD1 (6 bases). Trimming stripped 2 bases from V and 7 bases from J, with 11 bases between. The germline gives CDR1 MNHNY, CDR2 SVGAGI (reference sequence). The CDR3 contains 13 residues.

V gene TRBV7-9 combines with J gene TRBJ1-1; D not resolved. V shed 4 bases and J shed 4 bases, with 19 bases lying between them. CDR3 length: 16 residues. The germline gives CDR1 SEHNR, CDR2 FQNEAQ (reference sequence). CDR3 sequence (DNA): TGTGCCAGCAGCTCTTTGGAGGCCTGGGAGAGCACTGAAGCTTTCTTT. Amino acids: CASSSLEAWESTEAFF.

The chain uses TRBV14 and TRBJ2-1; D is unclear. Germline assignment: CDR1 SGHDN and CDR2 FVKESK. This CDR3 has 12 residues. V lost 3 bases and J 12 bases, leaving 12 bases between the germline ends. CDR3: CASSQERMSQFF. The CDR3 DNA reads as TGTGCCAGCAGCCAGGAGAGGATGTCGCAGTTCTTC.

J is TRBJ1-1 and V is TRBV4-3; the D is unclear. Trimming removed 1 base from V and 1 base from J, with 19 bases in between. Germline V lookup: CDR1 LGHNA, CDR2 YSLEER. CDR3 size: 18 residues. The CDR3 spells CASSQGPDRTERNTEAFF. CDR3 DNA: TGCGCCAGCAGCCAAGGCCCCGACCGTACGGAGCGGAACACTGAAGCTTTCTTT.

This clone appeared a few times. The rearrangement joins TRBV2 to TRBJ1-1, with 9 bases fitting TRBD1. CDR3 size: 14 residues. V lost 6 bases, J lost 4 bases, and 6 bases stayed unmatched. Germline V CDR1 and CDR2: SNHLY, FYNNEI. The CDR3 region has the DNA TGTGCCAGCAGGGACGACAGGGGGGCCACTGAAGCTTTCTTT. It codes for CASRDDRGATEAFF.

The chain links TRBV7-2 to TRBJ2-5; TRBD1 agrees at 7 bases. There are 14 residues in the CDR3. Germline V gives CDR1 SGHTA, CDR2 FQGNSA. The ends lost 5 bases at V and 4 bases at J; junction bases unmatched: 7. The CDR3 spells CASSPLRQGETQYF. The CDR3 DNA reads TGTGCCAGCAGCCCCCTACGACAGGGAGAGACCCAGTACTTC.

This clone appeared a single time. The rearrangement links TRBV19 to TRBJ1-5, with 8 nucleotides matching TRBD1. Germline-derived CDR1 and CDR2 are LNHDA and SQIVND (reference sequence). This CDR3 comprises 15 residues. Unmatched junction bases numbered 4, after V lost 6 bases and J lost 0 bases. The CDR3 region is CASSPRGLSNQPQHF. CDR3 sequence (DNA): TGTGCCAGTAGCCCCAGGGGGCTTAGCAATCAGCCCCAGCATTTT.

There are a few counts of this clone. The chain has TRBV2 and TRBJ2-6, with D perhaps TRBD1 (5 bases). The CDR3 has 15 residues. The V end lost 3 bases, the J end lost 4 bases, and 10 bases lay between the germline ends. Germline-derived CDR1 and CDR2 are SNHLY and FYNNEI. CDR3 region: CASSEGWTGANVLTF. CDR3 DNA: TGTGCCAGCAGTGAGGGGTGGACAGGGGCCAACGTCCTGACTTTC.

The sample holds a few counts of this clone. This chain uses TRBV5-1 with TRBJ2-7, with D possibly matching TRBD2 (6 bases). CDR3 size: 14 residues. Germline values: CDR1 SGHRS, CDR2 YFSETQ. V was cut by 5 bases and J by 7 bases, with 19 bases left in between. The CDR3: CASRRLGGADEQYF. The CDR3 DNA reads as TGCGCCAGCAGAAGACTGGGGGGAGCCGATGAGCAGTACTTC.

This clone was seen only a few times. The chain couples TRBV7-2 to TRBJ2-1, with D possibly matching TRBD2 (6 bases). Germline-derived CDR1 and CDR2 are SGHTA and FQGNSA. This CDR3 has 14 residues. The CDR3 region has the DNA TGTGCTACCGCTCTCAGGAGGGGCTACAATGAGCAGTTCTTC. Residues: CATALRRGYNEQFF.

This chain links TRBV28 with TRBJ1-2, with TRBD1 as a possible D gene (5 bases). This CDR3 comprises 12 residues. V was pared by 4 bases and J by 5 bases, with 8 bases between. Germline CDR1 and CDR2: MDHEN and SYDVKM. The CDR3 DNA reads as TGTGCCAGCAGTTCCAGGGTTTATGGCTACACCTTC. This gives the protein CASSSRVYGYTF.

V gene TRBV14 combines with J gene TRBJ2-1; 7 bases match TRBD1. With V trimmed by 0 bases and J by 7 bases, 6 bases remained unmatched. The CDR3 runs to 15 residues. Germline V lookup: CDR1 SGHDN, CDR2 FVKESK. The CDR3 region has the DNA TGTGCCAGCAGCCAAGAGTATAGCAGGGGGAATGAGCAGTTCTTC. Encoded protein: CASSQEYSRGNEQFF.

The genes are TRBV19 and TRBJ1-2; D might be TRBD1 (6 bases). V shed 6 bases and J shed 0 bases, with 14 bases lying between them. The CDR3 loop spans 15 amino acids. Germline CDR1 LNHDA, CDR2 SQIVND (reference sequence). The chain's CDR3 is CASRREGGANYGYTF. For the CDR3, the DNA is TGTGCCAGTAGACGGGAGGGGGGAGCTAACTATGGCTACACCTTC. Variable domain in full (rest from reference TRBV19 and TRBJ1-2): DGGITQSPKYLFRKEGQNVTLSCEQNLNHDAMYWYRQDPGQGLRLIYYSQIVNDFQKGDIAEGYSVSREKKESFPLTVTSAQKNPTAFYLCASRREGGANYGYTFGSGTRLTVV.

The chain has TRBV28 and TRBJ2-2; TRBD2 matches 8 bases. There are 15 residues in the CDR3. With V trimmed by 5 bases and J by 3 bases, 5 bases remained unmatched. Germline V lookup: CDR1 MDHEN, CDR2 SYDVKM. CDR3 nucleotide sequence: TGTGCCAGCAGTCCTCGACTAGCGCACACCGGGGAGCTGTTTTTT. It encodes CASSPRLAHTGELFF.

The chain is built from TRBV5-1 and TRBJ2-5, with D unresolved. Trimming cost V 4 bases and J 1 base, with 11 bases left between them. Germline V gene data show CDR1 as SGHRS and CDR2 as YFSETQ. The CDR3 runs to 14 residues. CDR3 nucleotides: TGCGCCAGCAGCCTCGGTCCGGTCCAAGAGACCCAGTACTTC. Its translation: CASSLGPVQETQYF.

This clone has only one observation. The genes are TRBV28 and TRBJ1-3, with D hard to call. V lost 4 bases and J lost 1, with 14 bases in between. Germline V gene sequence: CDR1 MDHEN, CDR2 SYDVKM. The CDR3 runs to 16 residues. The CDR3 spells CASSSPGGKSGNTIYF. The CDR3 DNA follows: TGTGCCAGCAGTTCCCCGGGCGGGAAATCTGGAAACACCATATATTTT.

The V gene is TRBV5-5, the J gene TRBJ2-7; D remains unclear. CDR3 length: 13 residues. Germline V gives CDR1 SGHKS, CDR2 YYEKEE (reference sequence). V lost 0 bases and J lost 3, with 7 bases in between. The CDR3 DNA follows: TGTGCCAGCAGCTTGGTGCGGAGCTACGAGCAGTACTTC. Residues: CASSLVRSYEQYF. Full variable domain (outside the CDR3, taken from reference TRBV5-5 and TRBJ2-7): DAGVTQSPTHLIKTRGQQVTLRCSPISGHKSVSWYQQVLGQGPQFIFQYYEKEERGRGNFPDRFSARQFPNYSSELNVNALLLGDSALYLCASSLVRSYEQYFGPGTRLTVT.

This clone was observed a few times. The V call is TRBV13, the J call TRBJ2-1, with 7 bases that match TRBD2. This CDR3 has 14 amino acids. V was pared by 8 bases and J by 5 bases, with 9 bases of the junction left unmatched. The V gene's germline CDR1 is PRHDT and CDR2 FYEKMQ (reference sequence). Written as DNA, the CDR3 is TGTGCCAGCGCCCGGGAGGCAGGGAACAATGAGCAGTTCTTC. It yields the protein CASAREAGNNEQFF.